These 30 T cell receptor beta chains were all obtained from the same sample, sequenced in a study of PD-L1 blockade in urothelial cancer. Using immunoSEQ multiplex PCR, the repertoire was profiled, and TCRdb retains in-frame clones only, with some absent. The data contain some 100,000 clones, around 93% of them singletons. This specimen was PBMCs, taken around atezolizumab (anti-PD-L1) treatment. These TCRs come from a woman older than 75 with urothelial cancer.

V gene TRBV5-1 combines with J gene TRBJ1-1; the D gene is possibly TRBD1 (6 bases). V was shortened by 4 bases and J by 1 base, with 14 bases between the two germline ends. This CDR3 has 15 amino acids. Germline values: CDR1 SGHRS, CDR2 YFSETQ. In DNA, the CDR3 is TGCGCCAGCAGCGCCTTGAGCAGGGGGAACACTGAAGCTTTCTTT. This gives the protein CASSALSRGNTEAFF.

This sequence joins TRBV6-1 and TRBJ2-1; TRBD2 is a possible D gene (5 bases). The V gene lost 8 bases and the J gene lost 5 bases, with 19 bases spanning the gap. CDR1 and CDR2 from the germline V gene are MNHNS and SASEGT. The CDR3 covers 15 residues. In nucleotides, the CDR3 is TGTGCCAGCCGGCACCAGCTAGCAGCCCACAATGAGCAGTTCTTC. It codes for CASRHQLAAHNEQFF.

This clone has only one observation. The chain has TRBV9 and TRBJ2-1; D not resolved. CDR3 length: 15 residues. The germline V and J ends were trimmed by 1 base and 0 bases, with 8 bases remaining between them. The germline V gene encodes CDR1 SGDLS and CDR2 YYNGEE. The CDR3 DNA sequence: TGTGCCAGCAGCGTAACAGCAGACTCCTACAATGAGCAGTTCTTC. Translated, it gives CASSVTADSYNEQFF.

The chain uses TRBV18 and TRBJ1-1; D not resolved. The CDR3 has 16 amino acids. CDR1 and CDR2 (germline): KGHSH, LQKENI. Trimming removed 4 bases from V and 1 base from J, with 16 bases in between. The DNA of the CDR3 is TGTGCCAGCTCACAGTTCTCTCCAGTTGAGAACACTGAAGCTTTCTTT. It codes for CASSQFSPVENTEAFF.

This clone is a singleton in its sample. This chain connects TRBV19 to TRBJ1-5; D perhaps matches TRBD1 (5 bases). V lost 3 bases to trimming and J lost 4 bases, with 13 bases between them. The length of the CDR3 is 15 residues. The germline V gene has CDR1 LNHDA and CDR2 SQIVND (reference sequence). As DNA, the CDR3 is TGTGCCAGTAGTATGGCCGGGGGAGGTAATCAGCCCCAGCATTTT. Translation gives CASSMAGGGNQPQHF.

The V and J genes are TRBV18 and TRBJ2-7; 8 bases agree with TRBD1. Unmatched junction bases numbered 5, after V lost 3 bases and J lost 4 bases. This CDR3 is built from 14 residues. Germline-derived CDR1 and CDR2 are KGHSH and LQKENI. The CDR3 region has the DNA TGTGCCAGCTCACCGACAGGGGTTGGGTACGAGCAGTACTTC. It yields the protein CASSPTGVGYEQYF.

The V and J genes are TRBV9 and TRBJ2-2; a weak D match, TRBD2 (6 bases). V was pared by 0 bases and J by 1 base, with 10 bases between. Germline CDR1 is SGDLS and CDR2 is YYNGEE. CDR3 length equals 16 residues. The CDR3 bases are TGTGCCAGCAGCGTAGGAGGGAGGTTGAACACCGGGGAGCTGTTTTTT. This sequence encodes CASSVGGRLNTGELFF.

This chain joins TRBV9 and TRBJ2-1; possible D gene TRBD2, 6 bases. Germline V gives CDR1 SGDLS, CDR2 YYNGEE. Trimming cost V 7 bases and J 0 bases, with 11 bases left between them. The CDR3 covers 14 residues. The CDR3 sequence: CASGSGSSYNEQFF. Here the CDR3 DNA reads TGTGCCAGCGGTAGCGGAAGCTCCTACAATGAGCAGTTCTTC.

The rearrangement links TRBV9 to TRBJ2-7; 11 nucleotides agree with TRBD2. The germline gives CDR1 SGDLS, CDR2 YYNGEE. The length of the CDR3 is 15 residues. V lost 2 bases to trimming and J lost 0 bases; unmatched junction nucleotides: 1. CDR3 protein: CASSVGTSGSYEQYF. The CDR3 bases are TGTGCCAGCAGCGTCGGGACTAGCGGCTCCTACGAGCAGTACTTC.

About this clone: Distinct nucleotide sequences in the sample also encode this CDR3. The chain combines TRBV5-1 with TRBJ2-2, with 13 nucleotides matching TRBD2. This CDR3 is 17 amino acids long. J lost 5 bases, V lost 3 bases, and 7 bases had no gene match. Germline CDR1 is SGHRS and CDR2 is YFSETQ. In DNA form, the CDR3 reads TGCGCCAGCAGCTCCGGACTAGCGGGAGTCGGAACCGGGGAGCTGTTTTTT. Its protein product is CASSSGLAGVGTGELFF.

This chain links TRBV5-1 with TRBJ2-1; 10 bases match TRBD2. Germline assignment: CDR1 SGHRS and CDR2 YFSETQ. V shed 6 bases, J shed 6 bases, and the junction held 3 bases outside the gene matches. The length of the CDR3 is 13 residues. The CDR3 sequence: CASMASGSNEQFF. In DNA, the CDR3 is TGCGCCAGCATGGCTAGCGGGAGCAATGAGCAGTTCTTC.

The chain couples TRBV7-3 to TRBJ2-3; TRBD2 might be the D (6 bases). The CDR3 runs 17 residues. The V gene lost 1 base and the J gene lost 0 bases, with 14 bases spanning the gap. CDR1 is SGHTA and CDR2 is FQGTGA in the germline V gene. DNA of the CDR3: TGTGCCAGCAGCTTAAGGGGTCGGGGGACCAGCACAGATACGCAGTATTTT. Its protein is CASSLRGRGTSTDTQYF.

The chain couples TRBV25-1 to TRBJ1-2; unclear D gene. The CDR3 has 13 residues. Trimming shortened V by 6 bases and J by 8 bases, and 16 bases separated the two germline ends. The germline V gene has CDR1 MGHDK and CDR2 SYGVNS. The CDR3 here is CASRSVRGGGYTF. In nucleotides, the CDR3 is TGTGCCAGCAGAAGCGTACGGGGAGGGGGCTACACCTTC.

CDR3: CASSQESGVLSYEQYF. The CDR3 DNA sequence: TGTGCCAGCAGCCAAGAGTCGGGTGTTTTATCCTACGAGCAGTACTTC. The J gene is TRBJ2-7, the V gene TRBV4-2; unclear D gene. V was trimmed by 0 bases and J by 1 base, leaving 13 bases between them. From germline, CDR1 is LGHNA and CDR2 YNFKEQ. CDR3 length equals 16 residues.

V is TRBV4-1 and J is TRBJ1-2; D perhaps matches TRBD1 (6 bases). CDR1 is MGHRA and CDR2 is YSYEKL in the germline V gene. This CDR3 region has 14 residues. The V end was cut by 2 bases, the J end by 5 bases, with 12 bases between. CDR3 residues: CASSQTGRGYGYTF. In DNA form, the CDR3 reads TGCGCCAGCAGCCAAACGGGGAGGGGGTATGGCTACACCTTC.

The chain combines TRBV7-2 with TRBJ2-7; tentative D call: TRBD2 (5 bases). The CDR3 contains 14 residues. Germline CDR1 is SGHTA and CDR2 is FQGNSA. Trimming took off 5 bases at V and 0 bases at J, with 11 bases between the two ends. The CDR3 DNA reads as TGTGCCAGCAGCGCCGGACTTAGCTCCTACGAGCAGTACTTC. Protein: CASSAGLSSYEQYF.

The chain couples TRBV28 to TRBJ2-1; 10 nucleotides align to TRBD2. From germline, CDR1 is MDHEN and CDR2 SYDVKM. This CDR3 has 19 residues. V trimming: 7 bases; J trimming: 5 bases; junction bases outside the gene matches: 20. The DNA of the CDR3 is TGTGCCAGCAAACTAAGTGGGACTAGCGCCCTGTCGCGCGACAATGAGCAGTTCTTC. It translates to CASKLSGTSALSRDNEQFF.

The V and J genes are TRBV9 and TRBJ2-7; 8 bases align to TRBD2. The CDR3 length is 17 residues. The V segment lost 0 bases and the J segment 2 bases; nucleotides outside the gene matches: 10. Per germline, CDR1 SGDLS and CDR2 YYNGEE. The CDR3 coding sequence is TGTGCCAGCAGCGTAGGCCCCCCCACTAGCGGCGCCTACGAGCAGTACTTC. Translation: CASSVGPPTSGAYEQYF.

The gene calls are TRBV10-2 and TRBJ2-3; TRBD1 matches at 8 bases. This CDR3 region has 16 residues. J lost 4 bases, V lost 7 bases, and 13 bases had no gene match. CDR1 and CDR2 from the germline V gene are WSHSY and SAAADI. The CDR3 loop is CASMAMVTGGADTQYF. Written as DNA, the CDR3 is TGCGCCAGCATGGCAATGGTAACAGGGGGAGCAGATACGCAGTATTTT.

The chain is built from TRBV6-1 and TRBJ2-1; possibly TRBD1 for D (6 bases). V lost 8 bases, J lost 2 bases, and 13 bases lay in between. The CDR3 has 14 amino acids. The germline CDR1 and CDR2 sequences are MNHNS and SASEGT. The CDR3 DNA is TGTGCCAGCCAGTCAGGGGATCCCTACAATGAGCAGTTCTTC. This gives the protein CASQSGDPYNEQFF.

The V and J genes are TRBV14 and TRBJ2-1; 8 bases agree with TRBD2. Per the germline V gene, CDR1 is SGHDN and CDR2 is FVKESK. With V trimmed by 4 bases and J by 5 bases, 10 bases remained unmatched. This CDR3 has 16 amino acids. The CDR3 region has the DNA TGTGCCAGCAGCCGCTTCAGCGGGAGAGGCGACAATGAGCAGTTCTTC. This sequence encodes CASSRFSGRGDNEQFF. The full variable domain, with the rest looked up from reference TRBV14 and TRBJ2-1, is EAGVTQFPSHSVIEKGQTVTLRCDPISGHDNLYWYRRVMGKEIKFLLHFVKESKQDESGMPNNRFLAERTGGTYSTLKVQPAELEDSGVYFCASSRFSGRGDNEQFFGPGTRLTVL.

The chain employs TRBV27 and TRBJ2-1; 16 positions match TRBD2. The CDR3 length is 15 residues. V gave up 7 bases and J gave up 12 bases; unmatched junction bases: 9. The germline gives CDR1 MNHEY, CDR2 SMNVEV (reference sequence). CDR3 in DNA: TGTGCCAGCACCCAGGGGACTAGCGGGAGGGCCGTGCAGTTCTTC. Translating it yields CASTQGTSGRAVQFF.

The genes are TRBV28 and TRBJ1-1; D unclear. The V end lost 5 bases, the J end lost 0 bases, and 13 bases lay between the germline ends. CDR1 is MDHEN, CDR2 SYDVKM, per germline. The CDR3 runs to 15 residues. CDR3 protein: CASSASPGVNTEAFF. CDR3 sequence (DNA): TGTGCCAGCAGTGCCTCCCCAGGTGTGAACACTGAAGCTTTCTTT.

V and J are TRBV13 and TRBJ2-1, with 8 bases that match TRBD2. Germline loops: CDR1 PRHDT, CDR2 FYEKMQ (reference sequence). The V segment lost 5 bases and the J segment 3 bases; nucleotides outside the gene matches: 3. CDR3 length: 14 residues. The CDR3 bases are TGTGCCAGCAGCGGTCTAGCGGGCTACAATGAGCAGTTCTTC. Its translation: CASSGLAGYNEQFF.

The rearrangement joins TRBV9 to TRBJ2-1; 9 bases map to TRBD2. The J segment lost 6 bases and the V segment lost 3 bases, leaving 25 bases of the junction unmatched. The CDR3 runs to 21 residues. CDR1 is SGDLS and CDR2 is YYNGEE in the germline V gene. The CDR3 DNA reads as TGTGCCAGCAGCGACTCTGGGCTAGCGGGACATTTTACACCCTCTATCAATGAGCAGTTCTTC. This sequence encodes CASSDSGLAGHFTPSINEQFF. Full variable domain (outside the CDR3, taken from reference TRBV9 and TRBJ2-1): DSGVTQTPKHLITATGQRVTLRCSPRSGDLSVYWYQQSLDQGLQFLIQYYNGEERAKGNILERFSAQQFPDLHSELNLSSLELGDSALYFCASSDSGLAGHFTPSINEQFFGPGTRLTVL.

CDR3 in DNA: TGTGCCAGTAAGACGGAGGGCACCATTCCTGGGGGCAATCAGCCCCAGCATTTT. It specifies CASKTEGTIPGGNQPQHF. V gene TRBV19 combines with J gene TRBJ1-5; D is undetermined. Trimming removed 7 bases from V and 2 bases from J, with 24 bases in between. Germline CDR1 is LNHDA and CDR2 is SQIVND (reference sequence). The CDR3 runs to 18 residues. The variable domain in full, completed from reference TRBV19 and TRBJ1-5, reads DGGITQSPKYLFRKEGQNVTLSCEQNLNHDAMYWYRQDPGQGLRLIYYSQIVNDFQKGDIAEGYSVSREKKESFPLTVTSAQKNPTAFYLCASKTEGTIPGGNQPQHFGDGTRLSIL.

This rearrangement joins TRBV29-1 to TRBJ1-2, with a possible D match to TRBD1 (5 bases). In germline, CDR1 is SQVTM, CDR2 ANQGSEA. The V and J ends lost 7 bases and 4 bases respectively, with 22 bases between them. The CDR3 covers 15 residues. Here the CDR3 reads CSAAGRASGGYGYTF. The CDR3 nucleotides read TGCAGCGCCGCGGGACGTGCATCCGGGGGCTATGGCTACACCTTC.

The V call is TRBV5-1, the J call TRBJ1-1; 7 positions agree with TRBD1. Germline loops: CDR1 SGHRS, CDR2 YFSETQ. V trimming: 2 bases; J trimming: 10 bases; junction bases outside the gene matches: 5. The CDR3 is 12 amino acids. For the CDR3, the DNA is TGCGCCAGCAGCTTTGACAGGGTAGTAGCTTTCTTT. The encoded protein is CASSFDRVVAFF.

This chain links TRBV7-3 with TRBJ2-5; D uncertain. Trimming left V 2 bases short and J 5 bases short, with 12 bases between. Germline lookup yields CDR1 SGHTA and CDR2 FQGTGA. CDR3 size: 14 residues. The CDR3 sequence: CASSLFQSSETQYF. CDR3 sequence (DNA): TGTGCCAGCAGCTTATTCCAGTCGTCGGAGACCCAGTACTTC. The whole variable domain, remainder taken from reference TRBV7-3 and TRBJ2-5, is GAGVSQTPSNKVTEKGKYVELRCDPISGHTALYWYRQSLGQGPEFLIYFQGTGAADDSGLPNDRFFAVRPEGSVSTLKIQRTERGDSAVYLCASSLFQSSETQYFGPGTRLLVL.

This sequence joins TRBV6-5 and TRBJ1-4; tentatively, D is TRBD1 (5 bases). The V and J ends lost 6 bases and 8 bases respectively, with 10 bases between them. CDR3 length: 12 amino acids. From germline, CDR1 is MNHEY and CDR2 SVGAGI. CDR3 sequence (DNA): TGTGCCAGCAGAAGCCAGGGCGAAAAACTGTTTTTT. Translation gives CASRSQGEKLFF.